The subject of this entry is one TCR beta chain. Its antigen is still unknown. The sample is drawn from a study of T cells in localized non-small cell lung cancer. Findings and caveats of the study: T cell clonality was highest in uninvolved adjacent lung, above tumor. Paired adjacent lung recovered a median approximately 62 of the top 100 tumor clones. Longer overall survival accompanied higher blood T cell density. Heterogeneity is still possible, as just one tumor region was sequenced.

The CDR3 loop spans 13 amino acids. V lost 1 base to trimming and J lost 4 bases, with 4 bases between them. Germline V CDR1 and CDR2: MGHRA, YSYEKL. The protocol was immunoSEQ multiplex PCR, while the TCRdb copy is restricted to in-frame clones and leaves out a portion. Of tens of thousands of clones detected, roughly 79% appear once; the ten largest clones hold 17%. This receptor was obtained from a man aged 40 to 75 with stage III lung adenocarcinoma. The V and J genes are TRBV4-1 and TRBJ2-2, with D unclear. This sample comprised peripheral blood mononuclear cells, obtained before any cancer treatment. The CDR3 loop is CASSQVSTGELFF. The CDR3 coding sequence is TGCGCCAGCAGCCAAGTCTCCACCGGGGAGCTGTTTTTT.